Presented here are 18 T cell receptor beta chains from one specimen sequenced in a study of T cell responses to AZD1222 COVID-19 vaccine. Here immunoSEQ multiplex PCR was the method, and the copy in TCRdb shows in-frame clones only, minus some. The sample comprises approximately 88,000 clones, roughly nine tenths of which are singletons, and 5.2% rests with the top ten. Source: peripheral blood, taken on day 0 of AZD1222 vaccination. The receptor source for this set is an adult in good health.

The V and J genes are TRBV4-2 and TRBJ2-7; 7 bases agree with TRBD1. Trimming cost V 0 bases and J 2 bases; bases outside gene matches: 7. This CDR3 region has 16 residues. From germline, CDR1 is LGHNA and CDR2 YNFKEQ. The CDR3 loop is CASSQEATGATYEQYF. In DNA, the CDR3 is TGTGCCAGCAGCCAAGAGGCCACAGGGGCCACCTACGAGCAGTACTTC.

Concerning this clone itself: A read error may produce the germline difference seen at one junction end. The chain is built from TRBV10-2 and TRBJ2-1; D is perhaps TRBD2 (5 bases). Germline V lookup: CDR1 WSHSY, CDR2 SAAADI. The CDR3 sequence is 12 residues long. DNA for the CDR3: TGCGCCAGCAGTGAGTCGGACGGCCCGGAGGTCTTC. Translation: CASSESDGPEVF.

This clone has only one observation. The chain joins TRBV6-5 to TRBJ1-5; unclear D gene. This CDR3 is 12 amino acids long. With 6 bases removed from V and 3 bases from J, the gap between germline ends came to 6 bases. The germline V gene has CDR1 MNHEY and CDR2 SVGAGI. Here the CDR3 reads CASREFNQPQHF. CDR3 nucleotides: TGTGCCAGCAGGGAGTTCAATCAGCCCCAGCATTTT.

The J gene is TRBJ2-5, the V gene TRBV25-1, with D perhaps TRBD1 (6 bases). V was clipped by 5 bases and J by 2 bases, with 15 bases between them. Looked up from germline, CDR1 is MGHDK and CDR2 is SYGVNS. The length of the CDR3 is 15 residues. CDR3 sequence (DNA): TGTGCCAGCAGTACGCCGGGACACGCTCAAGAGACCCAGTACTTC. This translates into CASSTPGHAQETQYF.

The chain uses TRBV7-9 and TRBJ1-1; no firm D call. Germline CDR1 reads SEHNR; CDR2 reads FQNEAQ (reference sequence). The V gene lost 5 bases and the J gene lost 3 bases, with 13 bases spanning the gap. The CDR3 is 14 residues long. The CDR3 DNA reads TGTGCCAGCAGCCCCCGGGCTTCGGACACTGAAGCTTTCTTT. As protein: CASSPRASDTEAFF.

The J gene is TRBJ2-7, the V gene TRBV5-1; D is perhaps TRBD1 (6 bases). CDR1 SGHRS and CDR2 YFSETQ come from the germline V gene. CDR3 size: 13 residues. V was trimmed by 4 bases and J by 0 bases, leaving 8 bases between them. The DNA for the CDR3 is TGCGCCAGCAGCCGGGACATCTCCTACGAGCAGTACTTC. Residues: CASSRDISYEQYF.

The chain couples TRBV5-1 to TRBJ1-3; D unclear. With 0 bases removed from V and 6 bases from J, the gap between germline ends came to 7 bases. The CDR3 is 13 amino acids. The germline gives CDR1 SGHRS, CDR2 YFSETQ. The CDR3 sequence: CASSLDTLNTIYF. The CDR3 DNA sequence: TGCGCCAGCAGCTTGGATACTTTAAACACCATATATTTT.

The chain has TRBV7-6 and TRBJ1-2; D may be TRBD1 (6 bases). CDR3 length: 14 amino acids. Germline loops: CDR1 SGHVS, CDR2 FNYEAQ. The V end lost 6 bases, the J end lost 8 bases, and 19 bases lay between the germline ends. The CDR3 here is CASSLGVGTHGYTF. DNA for the CDR3: TGTGCCAGCAGTTTGGGCGTGGGGACACACGGCTACACCTTC.

The genes are TRBV6-2 or TRBV6-3 and TRBJ2-2; 8 bases are shared with TRBD2. This CDR3 spans 17 amino acids. J gave up 3 bases and V 5 bases, and 11 bases lay outside the gene matches. The germline CDR1 and CDR2 sequences are MNHEY and SVGEGT. DNA for the CDR3: TGTGCCAGCAGTAACCTTGAGCGGGAGTGGGACACCGGGGAGCTGTTTTTT. Residues: CASSNLEREWDTGELFF.

DNA for the CDR3: TGTGCCAGCAGCCAAGATACCGGTGGCTACACCTTC. Amino acids: CASSQDTGGYTF. The V and J genes are TRBV4-2 and TRBJ1-2; D unresolved. V gave up 0 bases and J gave up 7 bases, with 6 bases separating them. The germline CDR1 and CDR2 sequences are LGHNA and YNFKEQ. CDR3 length: 12 residues.

This chain uses TRBV4-3 with TRBJ2-7, with D unclear. Germline values: CDR1 LGHNA, CDR2 YSLEER. The germline V and J ends were trimmed by 4 bases and 3 bases, with 10 bases remaining between them. The CDR3 length is 13 residues. The CDR3 loop reads CASSPTVGYEQYF. The CDR3, as DNA: TGCGCCAGCAGCCCTACGGTTGGCTACGAGCAGTACTTC.

This chain links TRBV19 with TRBJ1-1; tentatively, D is TRBD1 (5 bases). Between the trimmed V and J ends, which lost 7 bases and 1 base, there was a span of 10 bases. Germline V gene data show CDR1 as LNHDA and CDR2 as SQIVND (reference sequence). The CDR3 spans 13 residues. The chain's CDR3 is CASTLGQNTEAFF. In DNA form, the CDR3 reads TGTGCCAGTACCCTAGGACAGAACACTGAAGCTTTCTTT.

In its sample, this clone was seen once. The chain carries TRBV7-3 and TRBJ2-2; TRBD1 aligns across 7 bases. The length of the CDR3 is 14 residues. Trimming took 5 bases from V and 1 from J; bases not matched to a gene: 1. Germline CDR1 reads SGHTA; CDR2 reads FQGTGA. CDR3 DNA: TGTGCCAGCAGCCGGACAGGGAACACCGGGGAGCTGTTTTTT. Amino acids: CASSRTGNTGELFF.

The table lists this clone with a count of one. The chain couples TRBV4-1 to TRBJ2-5; tentative D call: TRBD2 (5 bases). CDR3 size: 17 residues. CDR1 MGHRA and CDR2 YSYEKL come from the germline V gene. Trimming removed 0 bases from V and 7 bases from J, with 21 bases in between. The CDR3 DNA reads as TGCGCCAGCAGCCAAGAGGGCCCCGGCGGGCCTCGGGTGACCCAGTACTTC. Amino acid sequence: CASSQEGPGGPRVTQYF.

CDR3 loop: CASSSPGGNSYEQYF. The CDR3 DNA sequence: TGTGCCAGCAGTTCGCCGGGGGGGAACTCCTACGAGCAGTACTTC. The rearrangement uses TRBV28 and TRBJ2-7; 8 nucleotides agree with TRBD2. The CDR3 consists of 15 residues. Trimming removed 4 bases from V and 0 bases from J; junction bases left unmatched: 5. The germline CDR1 and CDR2 sequences are MDHEN and SYDVKM.

This sequence joins TRBV6-2 or TRBV6-3 and TRBJ1-2; 7 bases fit TRBD1. This CDR3 region has 15 residues. The germline V gene encodes CDR1 MNHEY and CDR2 SVGEGT. Trimming cost V 5 bases and J 4 bases; bases outside gene matches: 10. This chain's CDR3 is CASSQATGVTYGYTF. CDR3 nucleotide sequence: TGTGCCAGCAGTCAAGCCACAGGGGTGACCTATGGCTACACCTTC.

This clone was seen a few times. The chain has TRBV11-1 and TRBJ2-7; TRBD2 agrees at 11 bases. Germline loops: CDR1 SGHAT, CDR2 FQDESV (reference sequence). With V trimmed by 5 bases and J by 6 bases, 12 bases remained unmatched. CDR3 size: 16 residues. The CDR3 DNA sequence: TGTGCCAGCAGCCCCGGCCGAGTAGCGGGAGGGCGCGAGCAGTACTTC. Translating it yields CASSPGRVAGGREQYF.

The CDR3 DNA follows: TGTGCCAGTAGTAAAAGGGGGGGAGACACATCCCTACGAGGGCAGTACTTC. Its translation is CASSKRGGDTSLRGQYF. This sequence joins TRBV19 and TRBJ2-7; D might be TRBD2 (7 bases). Germline V lookup: CDR1 LNHDA, CDR2 SQIVND (reference sequence). Trimming stripped 4 bases from V and 9 bases from J, with 28 bases between. The length of the CDR3 is 17 residues.